This T cell receptor (beta chain) was sequenced in a study of blood T cell repertoires in COVID-19. Authors' data handling: Reference gene primer amplification gave nucleated cell count estimates. Libraries were prepared by immunoSEQ multiplex PCR; TCRdb keeps only in-frame clonotypes and omits some of them. That table furnishes V, J and clone size, whereas the DNA furnished D and trimming. The sample gives hundreds of thousands of clones, 90% of which show up once; around 2.5% is in the top ten. The CDR3 length is 15 residues. Germline V gene lookup returns CDR1 SGHVS and CDR2 FQNEAQ. J gave up 6 bases and V 4 bases, and 7 bases lay outside the gene matches. Residents of about two dozen US areas, aged roughly 18 to 89 years, made up the participants.

The sequenced material came from PBMCs or T cells enriched from blood (not recorded which). This rearrangement joins TRBV7-8 to TRBJ2-2; 8 bases fit TRBD1. This clonotype was obtained from a man aged 55 to 70 who had recovered from COVID-19. CDR3 sequence: CASSSQGAMAGELFF. The CDR3 nucleotides read TGTGCCAGCAGCTCGCAGGGGGCGATGGCCGGGGAGCTGTTTTTT.